The source of this TCR beta chain is a study of blood T cell repertoires in COVID-19. For the study at large: Acute and convalescent COVID-19 samples came from the United States, Italy and Spain. Nucleic acid was either cDNA or gDNA, and it came from T cells, B-cell-depleted T cells, or PBMCs.

In the authors' workflow: Reference gene primers were amplified, and this amplification served to estimate nucleated cell counts. This table comes from immunoSEQ multiplex PCR, and its TCRdb copy is limited to in-frame clones, with some not included. That table furnishes V, J and clone size, whereas the DNA furnished D and trimming. Counted here are about 150,000 clones, 65% to 90% occurring once; the ten biggest clones make up around 10%. This clone was counted only a few times. The germline V gene encodes CDR1 SGHAT and CDR2 FQNNGV. CDR3 length: 11 residues. V was trimmed by 5 bases and J by 13 bases, leaving 9 bases between them. Seattle patients were enrolled while actively infected and followed longitudinally.

The sequenced material came from peripheral blood. This sequence originates from a woman aged 55 to 70 with COVID-19, enrolled during active disease. This chain links TRBV11-2 with TRBJ2-6; D may be TRBD1 (5 bases). CDR3 nucleotides: TGTGCCAGCAGCCATCCAGGGGTCCTGACTTTC. This encodes CASSHPGVLTF.